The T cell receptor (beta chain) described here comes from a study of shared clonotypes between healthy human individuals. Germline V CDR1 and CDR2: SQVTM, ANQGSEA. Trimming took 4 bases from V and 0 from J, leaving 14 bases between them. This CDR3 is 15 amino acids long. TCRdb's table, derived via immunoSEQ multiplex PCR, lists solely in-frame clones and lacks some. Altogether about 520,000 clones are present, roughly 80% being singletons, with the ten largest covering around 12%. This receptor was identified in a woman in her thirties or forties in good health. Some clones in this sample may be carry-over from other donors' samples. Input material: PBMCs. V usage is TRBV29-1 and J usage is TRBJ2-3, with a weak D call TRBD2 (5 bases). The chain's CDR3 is CSVGVARGSTDTQYF. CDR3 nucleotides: TGCAGCGTTGGTGTAGCGAGAGGAAGCACAGATACGCAGTATTTT.